These T cell receptor beta chains were read from a single sample in a study of T cell changes during pregnancy in multiple sclerosis. Repertoires were generated with immunoSEQ multiplex PCR, while TCRdb's copy carries only in-frame clones and drops some. Of some 70,000 clones in the sample, roughly 90% were seen once. Sequencing was performed on peripheral blood, taken after pregnancy. Receptor source: a female donor in good health, enrolled as a control in a pregnancy study. The CDR3 runs from the conserved cysteine through the conserved F or W. D genes are given only for firm matches. Clone size, where shown, is once, few, many, or a class for clones that have expanded.

>.|.|TRBV6-1|TRBJ2-1
TGTGCCAGCGGGGCGACTCCGGCGGGAAATGAGCAGTTCTTC
CASGATPAGNEQFF
>TRBD1|few|TRBV5-8|TRBJ1-2
TGTGCCAGCAGTCCTCCCGGGACAGGGGGGAGCTATGGCTACACCTTC
CASSPPGTGGSYGYTF
>TRBD2|.|TRBV30|TRBJ2-2
TGTGCCTGGAGGGGGGGGTCTAGCGGGAACACCGGGGAGCTGTTTTTT
CAWRGGSSGNTGELFF
>.|.|TRBV2|TRBJ1-5
TGTGCCAGCAGTTCGTACGGGGTTAGCAATCAGCCCCAGCATTTT
CASSSYGVSNQPQHF
>.|.|TRBV9|TRBJ1-4
TGTGCCAGCAGCGTGGGGGAGGGTCGGCTGTTTTTT
CASSVGEGRLFF
>.|.|TRBV6-5|TRBJ1-1
TGTGCCAGCAGTTACGAAGTCGCAGGGGTGAGAACTGAAGCTTTCTTT
CASSYEVAGVRTEAFF
>.|.|TRBV5-1|TRBJ1-4
TGCGCCAGCAGCTTACAGGGATTCGATGAAAAACTGTTTTTT
CASSLQGFDEKLFF
>.|.|TRBV25-1|TRBJ2-2
TGTGCCAGCAGACGGGCCGGGACATCGAACACCGGGGAGCTGTTTTTT
CASRRAGTSNTGELFF
>.|few|TRBV11-2|TRBJ1-1
TGTGCCAGCAGCCCTCCCACTGAAGCTTTCTTT
CASSPPTEAFF
>TRBD2|.|TRBV30|TRBJ2-7
TGTGCCTGGAGTGTTGCTAGCGGAAGCGAGCAGTACTTC
CAWSVASGSEQYF
>.|few|TRBV19|TRBJ1-1
TGTGCCAGTAGGACCGCAGGGGATGCGTACACTGAAGCTTTCTTT
CASRTAGDAYTEAFF
>.|few|TRBV7-9|TRBJ1-1
TGTGCCAGCAGCGAGGGAACGTCGGAAGCTTTCTTT
CASSEGTSEAFF
>.|.|TRBV28|TRBJ1-4
TGTGCCAGCACCACCCCAAGGGGAAGCGAAAAACTGTTTTTT
CASTTPRGSEKLFF
>TRBD1|.|TRBV27|TRBJ1-1
TGTGCCAGCAGTCCCCGGACAGGGGGCACTGAAGCTTTCTTT
CASSPRTGGTEAFF
>.|.|TRBV14|TRBJ2-3
TGTGCCAGCAGCCAAGATAGCGGCACAGATACGCAGTATTTT
CASSQDSGTDTQYF
>TRBD1|once|TRBV6-5|TRBJ2-6
TGTGCCAGCAGTGCCCAGGGGGCTGGGGCCAACGTCCTGACTTTC
CASSAQGAGANVLTF
>TRBD2|.|TRBV30|TRBJ2-5
TGTGCCTGGCGGCCCGGCGGGGGGGAGACCCAGTACTTC
CAWRPGGGETQYF
>.|few|TRBV30|TRBJ1-5
TGTGCCTGGAGTGTAGCCCCCGGGACACTAAATCAGCCCCAGCATTTT
CAWSVAPGTLNQPQHF
>.|few|TRBV6-5|TRBJ1-1
TGTGCCAGCAGAAACAGGGCTGAAGCTTTCTTT
CASRNRAEAFF